Each of the 32 T cell receptor beta chains below was sequenced from the same sample in a study of T-cell reconstitution after alpha-beta-depleted transplantation in children. The authors prepared the TCRbeta library with unique molecular identifiers. TCRdb re-called the PCR reads through MiXCR, storing one row per CDR3 protein. The top ten clones hold 2% to 2.5% of a sample with about 590,000 distinct CDR3 sequences, over 10% of them seen once. Source: PBMCs, mostly from graft donor cells, taken 360 days after TCRalphabeta/CD19-depleted stem cell transplant. The receptors come from a male patient under 18 who had a stem cell transplant for acute myeloid leukemia, so the T cells may come from the graft donor.

This clonotype was observed a few times. The CDR3 DNA is TGTGCCAGCAGGAGAGGGGGCGCAGGTTACGAGCAGTACGTC. Its translation is CASRRGGAGYEQYV. The rearrangement links TRBV28 to TRBJ2-7, with 7 bases that match TRBD1. Germline CDR1 and CDR2: MDHEN and SYDVKM. The CDR3 runs 14 residues. Trimming cost V 6 bases and J 4 bases; bases outside gene matches: 9.

This clonotype has a count of ten or more. The rearrangement links TRBV29-1 to TRBJ2-3; TRBD2 is a possible D gene (6 bases). The CDR3 length is 13 residues. V lost 4 bases to trimming and J lost 3 bases, with 11 bases between them. Germline values: CDR1 SQVTM, CDR2 ANQGSEA. CDR3 coding DNA: TGCAGCGTTGTGGGGGGTTGGACAGATACGCAGTATTTT. This translates into CSVVGGWTDTQYF.

This clonotype was counted ten times or more. V and J are TRBV6-2 or TRBV6-3 and TRBJ2-1; D not resolved. This CDR3 contains 12 residues. V lost 0 bases to trimming and J lost 9 bases, with 6 bases between them. Per the germline V gene, CDR1 is MNHEY and CDR2 is SVGEGT. The CDR3 is CASSYSWPEQFF. DNA of the CDR3: TGTGCCAGCAGTTACTCCTGGCCTGAGCAGTTCTTC.

This clonotype has just a few counts. The chain uses TRBV29-1 and TRBJ2-2; perhaps TRBD2 as D (6 bases). The CDR3 length is 12 residues. The V end lost 6 bases, the J end lost 6 bases, and 11 bases lay between the germline ends. Germline V gives CDR1 SQVTM, CDR2 ANQGSEA. The CDR3 DNA is TGCAGCGTCCGACTAGTGTCCGGGGAGCTGTTTTTT. Translating it yields CSVRLVSGELFF.

This clonotype was detected a few times. The chain links TRBV5-1 to TRBJ2-2; TRBD2 aligns across 8 bases. J lost 4 bases, V lost 0 bases, and 2 bases had no gene match. CDR3 length equals 15 residues. Germline V gene data show CDR1 as SGHRS and CDR2 as YFSETQ. The CDR3 DNA sequence: TGCGCCAGCAGCTTGGTAGCGGGACTCACCGGGGAGCTGTTTTTT. Its translation: CASSLVAGLTGELFF.

This clonotype was seen a few times. The V call is TRBV7-2, the J call TRBJ2-7, with D unresolved. The CDR3 totals 13 residues. Germline V gene lookup returns CDR1 SGHTA and CDR2 FQGNSA. The V end lost 2 bases, the J end lost 4 bases, and 9 bases lay between the germline ends. The CDR3 DNA sequence: TGTGCCAGCAGCTTATCAGTGGCGTACGAGCAGTACTTC. This codes for CASSLSVAYEQYF.

This clonotype was detected only a few times. This chain links TRBV21-1 with TRBJ2-1; the table gives TRBD1 as D, unverified against the DNA. TRBV21-1 is a pseudogene segment. There are 18 residues in the CDR3. The CDR3 sequence is CASSTHLDRDRGSDEQFF. CDR3 sequence (DNA): TGTGCCAGCAGCACCCACCTGGACCGGGACAGGGGGTCCGATGAGCAGTTCTTC.

There are a few counts of this clonotype. This CDR3 reads CSASLAGVNADTQYF. The CDR3 DNA sequence: TGCAGTGCTAGCCTAGCGGGAGTTAATGCAGATACGCAGTATTTT. The chain recombines TRBV20-1 with TRBJ2-3; 10 bases line up with TRBD2. From germline, CDR1 is DFQATT and CDR2 SNEGSKA (reference sequence). The trim removed 3 bases at V and 4 bases at J, leaving 7 bases unmatched. This CDR3 comprises 15 residues.

This chain links TRBV29-1 with TRBJ1-5; 12 bases line up with TRBD1. The CDR3 sequence is 13 residues long. V dropped 8 bases and J dropped 5; count of bases not matched to a gene: 4. The germline V gene has CDR1 SQVTM and CDR2 ANQGSEA. The DNA for the CDR3 is TGCAGCATTGGGACAGGGGGCGATCAGCCCCAGCATTTT. This translates into CSIGTGGDQPQHF.

This rearrangement joins TRBV7-9 to TRBJ2-1, with D perhaps TRBD1 or TRBD2 (5 bases each). Looked up from germline, CDR1 is SEHNR and CDR2 is FQNEAQ (reference sequence). Trimming removed 5 bases at V and 9 bases at J, with 23 bases between. This CDR3 has 16 residues. The CDR3: CASSPPGTMIGGEQFF. The CDR3 region has the DNA TGTGCCAGCAGCCCTCCCGGGACGATGATAGGCGGTGAGCAGTTCTTC.

This clonotype was recorded many times. V gene TRBV20-1 combines with J gene TRBJ1-1; D remains ambiguous. The CDR3 has 12 residues. V lost 3 bases, J lost 4 bases, and 9 bases lay in between. Germline V gives CDR1 DFQATT, CDR2 SNEGSKA (reference sequence). CDR3 DNA sequence: TGCAGTGCTAGCTTGTTTAGCACTGAAGCTTTCTTT. Protein product: CSASLFSTEAFF.

The genes are TRBV20-1 and TRBJ2-7, with D unclear. Per the germline V gene, CDR1 is DFQATT and CDR2 is SNEGSKA (reference sequence). This CDR3 region has 12 residues. Trimming pared 1 base from V and 6 bases from J, leaving 10 bases between. CDR3 in amino acids: CSARASITEQYF. Written as DNA, the CDR3 is TGCAGTGCTAGAGCTAGTATAACCGAGCAGTACTTC.

This chain connects TRBV4-3 to TRBJ2-7; D uncertain. The CDR3 spans 16 residues. CDR1 and CDR2 (germline): LGHNA, YSLEER. V lost 2 bases and J 6 bases, leaving 20 bases between the germline ends. For the CDR3, the DNA is TGCGCCAGCAGCCAAACGACTGCAATTGGGATTCTCGAGCAGTACTTC. Protein product: CASSQTTAIGILEQYF.

This clonotype was picked up a small number of times. The chain is built from TRBV28 and TRBJ2-3, with TRBD2 as a possible D gene (6 bases). This CDR3 is 16 amino acids long. Germline V gene sequence: CDR1 MDHEN, CDR2 SYDVKM. V shed 1 base and J shed 7 bases, with 18 bases lying between them. The CDR3, as DNA: TGTGCCAGCAGTTTATCACGGGCGAGACGGGAGCATACGCAGTATTTT. It codes for CASSLSRARREHTQYF. Full variable domain (rest looked up from reference TRBV28 and TRBJ2-3): DVKVTQSSRYLVKRTGEKVFLECVQDMDHENMFWYRQDPGLGLRLIYFSYDVKMKEKGDIPEGYSVSREKKERFSLILESASTNQTSMYLCASSLSRARREHTQYFGPGTRLTVL.

This clonotype has at least ten counts. CDR3: CASSLSLGQGFYEQYF. In nucleotides, the CDR3 is TGTGCCAGCAGTTTAAGCTTGGGACAGGGGTTCTACGAGCAGTACTTC. V usage is TRBV28 and J usage is TRBJ2-7, with 10 bases matching TRBD1. This CDR3 is 16 amino acids long. V gave up 2 bases and J gave up 3 bases; unmatched junction bases: 7. The germline gives CDR1 MDHEN, CDR2 SYDVKM.

In its sample, this clonotype was seen many times. The chain is built from TRBV6-2 or TRBV6-3 and TRBJ1-1; TRBD1 matches at 7 bases. The CDR3 loop spans 17 amino acids. With V trimmed by 2 bases and J by 1 base, 10 bases remained unmatched. Per germline, CDR1 MNHEY and CDR2 SVGEGT. CDR3 sequence: CASSYGRQGMGNTEAFF. The CDR3 DNA sequence: TGTGCCAGCAGTTACGGACGACAGGGCATGGGGAACACTGAAGCTTTCTTT.

The chain uses TRBV12-3 or TRBV12-4 and TRBJ2-5; D is uncertain. Trimming took off 6 bases at V and 5 bases at J, with 16 bases between the two ends. The CDR3 length is 14 residues. This CDR3 is CASSISGSYETQYF. The CDR3 coding sequence is TGTGCCAGCAGCATCTCTGGTAGTTACGAGACCCAGTACTTC.

The table lists this clonotype with a few counts. The rearrangement links TRBV6-5 to TRBJ2-1; TRBD2 aligns across 12 bases. V lost 0 bases, J lost 9 bases, and 15 bases stayed unmatched. The CDR3 length is 19 residues. Germline V gene data show CDR1 as MNHEY and CDR2 as SVGAGI. CDR3 in amino acids: CASSYSISEGLAGGLEQFF. DNA of the CDR3: TGTGCCAGCAGTTACTCGATATCAGAAGGGCTAGCGGGAGGGCTTGAGCAGTTCTTC.

This clonotype was counted many times. The genes are TRBV20-1 and TRBJ2-1; D call uncertain. This CDR3 has 14 amino acids. Germline-derived CDR1 and CDR2 are DFQATT and SNEGSKA (reference sequence). The ends were cut back, 4 bases at V and 5 bases at J, with 15 bases in the middle. DNA for the CDR3: TGCAGTGCTATAGCTTCCGCCTCGGACAATGAGCAGTTCTTC. It encodes CSAIASASDNEQFF.

This clonotype appeared many times. The chain employs TRBV7-6 and TRBJ2-3, with D perhaps matching TRBD1 (10 bases). Germline-derived CDR1 and CDR2 are SGHVS and FNYEAQ. Trimming cost V 2 bases and J 3 bases, with 27 bases left between them. The length of the CDR3 is 20 residues. In nucleotides, the CDR3 is TGTGCCAGCAGCTTAAGGGGGACAGGGGTTACGAGCGGGAGGACAGATACGCAGTATTTT. It translates to CASSLRGTGVTSGRTDTQYF.

This clonotype occurred many times. This rearrangement joins TRBV20-1 to TRBJ2-2, with D unclear. The CDR3 contains 12 residues. Germline-derived CDR1 and CDR2 are DFQATT and SNEGSKA (reference sequence). V was pared by 0 bases and J by 4 bases, with 3 bases between. CDR3 DNA sequence: TGCAGTGCTAGAGAGGCCACCGGGGAGCTGTTTTTT. Its protein is CSAREATGELFF.

The chain combines TRBV28 with TRBJ2-5, with a tentative D call TRBD2 (6 bases). This CDR3 has 14 residues. Germline V gene sequence: CDR1 MDHEN, CDR2 SYDVKM. Trimming took off 5 bases at V and 4 bases at J, with 14 bases between the two ends. The CDR3 protein is CASSPPGLPETQYF. The CDR3 DNA sequence: TGTGCCAGCAGTCCACCGGGACTTCCAGAGACCCAGTACTTC.

About this clonotype: A much larger clone lies one base from this, so it may be a read error. J is TRBJ1-1 and V is TRBV11-1; D is possibly TRBD1 (5 bases). The CDR3 covers 15 residues. Germline V gene lookup returns CDR1 SGHAT and CDR2 FQDESV (reference sequence). Trimming stripped 6 bases from V and 5 bases from J, with 19 bases between. This CDR3 is CASSSRVRIKTEAFF. Written as DNA, the CDR3 is TGTGCCAGCAGTTCCAGGGTACGAATTAAGACTGAAGCTTTCTTT.

V gene TRBV5-1 combines with J gene TRBJ2-1; TRBD1 agrees at 7 bases. Germline CDR1 SGHRS, CDR2 YFSETQ. CDR3 length: 15 residues. With 2 bases clipped from V and 0 bases from J, the junction kept 2 bases outside the gene matches. The CDR3 sequence: CASSFRDSSYNEQFF. The CDR3 DNA is TGCGCCAGCAGCTTCCGGGACAGCTCCTACAATGAGCAGTTCTTC.

V is TRBV11-2 and J is TRBJ1-2, with 8 nucleotides matching TRBD1. The J segment lost 2 bases and the V segment lost 4 bases, leaving 18 bases of the junction unmatched. The CDR3 is 19 residues long. The germline V gene has CDR1 SGHAT and CDR2 FQNNGV. DNA of the CDR3: TGTGCCAGCAGCTCGGATTTATGGACAGGGAAGAAGTGGAACTATGGCTACACCTTC. This gives the protein CASSSDLWTGKKWNYGYTF. Full variable domain (rest looked up from reference TRBV11-2 and TRBJ1-2): EAGVAQSPRYKIIEKRQSVAFWCNPISGHATLYWYQQILGQGPKLLIQFQNNGVVDDSQLPKDRFSAERLKGVDSTLKIQPAKLEDSAVYLCASSSDLWTGKKWNYGYTFGSGTRLTVV.

The CDR3, as DNA: TGTGCCAGCAGTCGGACAGGGCGGGATACGCAGTATTTT. Its translation is CASSRTGRDTQYF. The chain employs TRBV6-2 or TRBV6-3 and TRBJ2-3, with TRBD1 matching 8 bases. Per germline, CDR1 MNHEY and CDR2 SVGEGT. The CDR3 runs 13 residues. J lost 6 bases, V lost 5 bases, and 4 bases had no gene match.

Written as DNA, the CDR3 is TGTGCCAGCTCCCTGGGGACTCGTGAGCAGTTCTTC. This gives the protein CASSLGTREQFF. The chain carries TRBV25-1 and TRBJ2-1; perhaps TRBD2 as D (6 bases). Per germline, CDR1 MGHDK and CDR2 SYGVNS. The ends were cut back, 8 bases at V and 9 bases at J, with 14 bases in the middle. The CDR3 has 12 residues.

This clonotype was observed many times. One end of the junction does not line up with germline, which may come from a read error. The J gene is TRBJ2-7, the V gene TRBV20-1; D perhaps matches TRBD1 (5 bases). The CDR3 totals 13 residues. CDR1 DFQATT and CDR2 SNEGSKA come from the germline V gene (reference sequence). In nucleotides, the CDR3 is TGCAGTGCTATCGGCAGGGCCCCCTACGAGAAGTACTTC. This sequence encodes CSAIGRAPYEKYF.

There are a few counts of this clonotype. The chain joins TRBV12-3 or TRBV12-4 to TRBJ2-5; 12 nucleotides match TRBD2. With V trimmed by 6 bases and J by 2 bases, 4 bases remained unmatched. The CDR3 consists of 15 residues. This CDR3 is CASRDLAGGQETQYF. CDR3 nucleotide sequence: TGTGCCAGCAGGGACCTAGCGGGAGGGCAAGAGACCCAGTACTTC.

J is TRBJ1-1 and V is TRBV5-1, with 7 positions matching TRBD1. This CDR3 is 17 amino acids long. V gave up 3 bases and J gave up 0 bases; unmatched junction bases: 11. The germline V gene has CDR1 SGHRS and CDR2 YFSETQ. The CDR3 loop is CASSSSTGPQLNTEAFF. Here the CDR3 DNA reads TGCGCCAGCAGCTCTTCGACAGGGCCTCAACTGAACACTGAAGCTTTCTTT.

This chain links TRBV11-2 with TRBJ2-7; possibly TRBD1 for D (6 bases). The CDR3 runs to 14 residues. The germline V gene has CDR1 SGHAT and CDR2 FQNNGV. Deletions cut 5 bases from V and 2 bases from J, with 13 bases between. The CDR3 DNA reads as TGTGCCAGCAGCCAAATCAGGGGACCCTACGAGCAGTACTTC. Its translation is CASSQIRGPYEQYF.

The V and J genes are TRBV5-1 and TRBJ2-7, with D possibly TRBD1 on 6 matching bases. CDR1 is SGHRS and CDR2 is YFSETQ in the germline V gene. The CDR3 totals 13 residues. V was clipped by 5 bases and J by 6 bases, with 15 bases between them. The DNA of the CDR3 is TGCGCCAGCAGGCGCATCGGACAGTTCGAGCAGTACTTC. Its protein is CASRRIGQFEQYF.